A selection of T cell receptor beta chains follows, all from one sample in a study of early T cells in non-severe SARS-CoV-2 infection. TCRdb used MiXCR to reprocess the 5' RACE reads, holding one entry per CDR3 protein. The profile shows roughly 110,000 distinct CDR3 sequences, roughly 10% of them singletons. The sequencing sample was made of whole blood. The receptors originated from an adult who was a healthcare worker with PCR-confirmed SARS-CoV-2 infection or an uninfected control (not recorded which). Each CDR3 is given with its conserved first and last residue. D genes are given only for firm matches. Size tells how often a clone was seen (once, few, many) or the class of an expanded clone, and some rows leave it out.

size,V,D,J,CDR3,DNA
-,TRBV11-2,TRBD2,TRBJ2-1,CASSPILAGTYNEQFF,TGTGCCAGCAGCCCAATACTAGCGGGGACCTACAATGAGCAGTTCTTC
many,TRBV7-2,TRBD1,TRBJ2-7,CASSRDSSYEQYF,TGTGCCAGCAGCCGGGACAGCTCCTACGAGCAGTACTTC
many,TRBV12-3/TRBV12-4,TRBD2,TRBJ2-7,CASGRGGSEQYF,TGTGCCAGCGGGCGGGGGGGTAGCGAGCAGTACTTC
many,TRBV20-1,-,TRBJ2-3,CSVQQGGGVTDTQYF,TGCAGTGTCCAACAGGGTGGAGGGGTCACAGATACGCAGTATTTT
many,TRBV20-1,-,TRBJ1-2,CSASPSRQTYGYTF,TGCAGTGCCTCCCCATCTAGACAGACCTATGGCTACACCTTC
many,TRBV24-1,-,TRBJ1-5,CATSDLGGNQPQHF,TGTGCCACCAGTGATTTAGGGGGCAATCAGCCCCAGCATTTT
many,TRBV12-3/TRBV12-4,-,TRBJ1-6,CASSFRYSPLHF,TGTGCCAGCAGTTTTAGGTATTCACCCCTCCACTTT
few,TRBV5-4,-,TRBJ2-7,CASSFKGGTYEQYF,TGTGCCAGCAGCTTCAAAGGGGGGACCTACGAGCAGTACTTC
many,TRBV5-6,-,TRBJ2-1,CASSPPLLDEQFF,TGTGCCAGCAGCCCCCCCCTTTTGGATGAGCAGTTCTTC
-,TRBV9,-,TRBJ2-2,CASSPHSGNTGELFF,TGTGCCAGCAGCCCTCATAGCGGAAACACCGGGGAGCTGTTTTTT
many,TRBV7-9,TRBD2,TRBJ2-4,CASSPSGENIQYF,TGTGCCAGCAGCCCTAGCGGGGAAAACATTCAGTACTTC
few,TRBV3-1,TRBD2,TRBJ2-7,CASSRWASGLYEQYF,TGTGCCAGCAGCCGCTGGGCTAGCGGCCTCTACGAGCAGTACTTC
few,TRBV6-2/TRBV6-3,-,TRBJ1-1,CASSYKPNTEAFF,TGTGCCAGCAGTTACAAGCCGAACACTGAAGCTTTCTTT
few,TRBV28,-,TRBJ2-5,CASSSPMRMFGGGKETQYF,TGTGCCAGCAGTTCGCCAATGCGGATGTTTGGGGGGGGCAAAGAGACCCAGTACTTC
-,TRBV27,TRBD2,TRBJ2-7,CASSFRKAGGPYEQYF,TGTGCCAGCAGTTTCCGGAAAGCGGGAGGGCCCTACGAGCAGTACTTC
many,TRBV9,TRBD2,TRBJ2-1,CASSEGSGMSDEQFF,TGTGCCAGCAGCGAGGGGAGCGGGATGAGCGATGAGCAGTTCTTC
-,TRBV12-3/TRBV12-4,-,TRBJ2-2,CASGRGSNTGELFF,TGTGCCAGCGGACGGGGGTCGAACACCGGGGAGCTGTTTTTT
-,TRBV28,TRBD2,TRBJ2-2,CASTLRLAVTGELFF,TGTGCCAGCACCCTACGCCTAGCGGTCACCGGGGAGCTGTTTTTT